These T cell receptor beta chains were read from a single sample in a study of blood T cell repertoires in COVID-19. This table comes from immunoSEQ multiplex PCR, and its TCRdb copy is limited to in-frame clones, with some not included. This table has around 130,000 clones, approximately 88% appearing once. Sample: peripheral blood. These TCRs come from a man between 60 and 70 years old with active or convalescent COVID-19. CDR3s include the opening cysteine and the closing phenylalanine or tryptophan. A D gene is named only where the DNA matches it firmly. Clone size is given for some rows only: seen once, a few or many times, or a class if the clone is expanded.

CDR3nt: TGTGCCAGCAGTATGCCCGGGACTCGCTACAATGAGCAGTTCTTC
CDR3aa: CASSMPGTRYNEQFF
abundance: NA
j_gene: TRBJ2-1
v_gene: TRBV28
len: 15
d_gene: NA

CDR3nt: TGTGCCAGCAGTCCTCCCGGGGAATTTGGGCGACGCTCTGGAAACACCATATATTTT
CDR3aa: CASSPPGEFGRRSGNTIYF
abundance: NA
j_gene: TRBJ1-3
v_gene: TRBV28
len: 19
d_gene: NA

CDR3nt: TGTGCCAGCAGGCCTACCGGGGGGCGGCGGGAGACCCAGTACTTC
CDR3aa: CASRPTGGRRETQYF
abundance: NA
j_gene: TRBJ2-5
v_gene: TRBV28
len: 15
d_gene: NA

CDR3nt: TGTGCCAGCAGTGAAGCGGTAGTGATTACTAATGAAAAACTGTTTTTT
CDR3aa: CASSEAVVITNEKLFF
abundance: NA
j_gene: TRBJ1-4
v_gene: TRBV6-1
len: 16
d_gene: NA

CDR3nt: TGTGCCAGCAGTGGGGGACTAGCGGGTTACTACAATGAGCAGTTCTTC
CDR3aa: CASSGGLAGYYNEQFF
abundance: once
j_gene: TRBJ2-1
v_gene: TRBV6-1
len: 16
d_gene: TRBD2

CDR3nt: TGTGCCAGCTCACCGACAGGCCGGGACTATGGCTACACCTTC
CDR3aa: CASSPTGRDYGYTF
abundance: NA
j_gene: TRBJ1-2
v_gene: TRBV18
len: 14
d_gene: NA

CDR3nt: TGTGCCAGCAGCCCCGGCACTCTAGCGGGGACCGTTTCCTACGAGCAGTACTTC
CDR3aa: CASSPGTLAGTVSYEQYF
abundance: once
j_gene: TRBJ2-7
v_gene: TRBV14
len: 18
d_gene: TRBD2

CDR3nt: TGTGCCAGCAGTGAACCTAAATTGACAGGGAGGTACGAGCAGTACTTC
CDR3aa: CASSEPKLTGRYEQYF
abundance: NA
j_gene: TRBJ2-7
v_gene: TRBV6-1
len: 16
d_gene: NA

CDR3nt: TGTGCCAGCAGTTTATATGGCAGATTCTCTGGAAACACCATATATTTT
CDR3aa: CASSLYGRFSGNTIYF
abundance: NA
j_gene: TRBJ1-3
v_gene: TRBV28
len: 16
d_gene: NA

CDR3nt: TGTGCCAGTAGTCCTCAGGACAGGGGCAGTCAGCCCCAGCATTTT
CDR3aa: CASSPQDRGSQPQHF
abundance: NA
j_gene: TRBJ1-5
v_gene: TRBV19
len: 15
d_gene: TRBD1

CDR3nt: TGTGCCAGCAGTTTACGGAGGGACGAGCAGTACTTC
CDR3aa: CASSLRRDEQYF
abundance: once
j_gene: TRBJ2-7
v_gene: TRBV28
len: 12
d_gene: NA

CDR3nt: TGTGCCACCAGCAGAGATCGAACAGTTCAAGAGACCCAGTACTTC
CDR3aa: CATSRDRTVQETQYF
abundance: NA
j_gene: TRBJ2-5
v_gene: TRBV15
len: 15
d_gene: NA

CDR3nt: TGTGCCAGCAGCGTAGATTACGGGACAGGGACCTCCTACGAGCAGTACTTC
CDR3aa: CASSVDYGTGTSYEQYF
abundance: NA
j_gene: TRBJ2-7
v_gene: TRBV9
len: 17
d_gene: TRBD1

CDR3nt: TGTGCCAGCAGCAGGACAGGGGACCGGACTGAAGCTTTCTTT
CDR3aa: CASSRTGDRTEAFF
abundance: NA
j_gene: TRBJ1-1
v_gene: TRBV11-2
len: 14
d_gene: TRBD1

CDR3nt: TGCGCCAGCAGTGAGTCTAGGACAGGAGCTTCACCCCTCCACTTT
CDR3aa: CASSESRTGASPLHF
abundance: once
j_gene: TRBJ1-6
v_gene: TRBV10-2
len: 15
d_gene: TRBD1

CDR3nt: TGTGCCAGCAGCCGATTCGACAGGGGGCCCTACGAGCAGTACTTC
CDR3aa: CASSRFDRGPYEQYF
abundance: NA
j_gene: TRBJ2-7
v_gene: TRBV11-2
len: 15
d_gene: TRBD1

CDR3nt: TGTGCCAGCAGCCAAGATGGGACAGAAGAGACCCAGTACTTC
CDR3aa: CASSQDGTEETQYF
abundance: NA
j_gene: TRBJ2-5
v_gene: TRBV4-2
len: 14
d_gene: TRBD1

CDR3nt: TGTGCCAGCAGTTCGTGGAGCTCAAGATTCTACAATGAGCAGTTCTTC
CDR3aa: CASSSWSSRFYNEQFF
abundance: NA
j_gene: TRBJ2-1
v_gene: TRBV28
len: 16
d_gene: NA

CDR3nt: TGTGCCAGCAGAGCCAACAGCTCTGGAAACACCATATATTTT
CDR3aa: CASRANSSGNTIYF
abundance: NA
j_gene: TRBJ1-3
v_gene: TRBV6-6
len: 14
d_gene: NA

CDR3nt: TGTGCCAGTAGTATTGGGGTCAGGGGAAATGAGCAGTTCTTC
CDR3aa: CASSIGVRGNEQFF
abundance: NA
j_gene: TRBJ2-1
v_gene: TRBV19
len: 14
d_gene: NA

CDR3nt: TGCAGTGCTAGTGGGGGTCAGGGTAGCTCCTATAATTCACCCCTCCACTTT
CDR3aa: CSASGGQGSSYNSPLHF
abundance: few
j_gene: TRBJ1-6
v_gene: TRBV20-1
len: 17
d_gene: NA

CDR3nt: TGCGCCAGCAGTTCCACTAAAGGGGGCTATAATTCACCCCTCCACTTT
CDR3aa: CASSSTKGGYNSPLHF
abundance: NA
j_gene: TRBJ1-6
v_gene: TRBV10-2
len: 16
d_gene: NA

CDR3nt: TGTGCCAGCAGCGGGACAAGCGGTGAAAAACTGTTTTTT
CDR3aa: CASSGTSGEKLFF
abundance: once
j_gene: TRBJ1-4
v_gene: TRBV5-6
len: 13
d_gene: NA

CDR3nt: TGTGCCAGCAGCCATCCAGGGGGCATAAATGGCTACACCTTC
CDR3aa: CASSHPGGINGYTF
abundance: NA
j_gene: TRBJ1-2
v_gene: TRBV3-1/TRBV3-2
len: 14
d_gene: TRBD1

CDR3nt: TGTGCCAGCAGATCGACTAGTACCTACAATGAGCAGTTCTTC
CDR3aa: CASRSTSTYNEQFF
abundance: NA
j_gene: TRBJ2-1
v_gene: TRBV5-4
len: 14
d_gene: NA

CDR3nt: TGTGCCAGCAGCGGACAGGGGTGGTTCTCTGAGACCCAGTACTTC
CDR3aa: CASSGQGWFSETQYF
abundance: NA
j_gene: TRBJ2-5
v_gene: TRBV11-2
len: 15
d_gene: TRBD1

CDR3nt: TGTGCCATCAGCCGGACAGTCGAGACCCAGTACTTC
CDR3aa: CAISRTVETQYF
abundance: NA
j_gene: TRBJ2-5
v_gene: TRBV10-3
len: 12
d_gene: NA

CDR3nt: TGTGCCACCGGGTCATCTCGGCCCACTGAAGCTTTCTTT
CDR3aa: CATGSSRPTEAFF
abundance: NA
j_gene: TRBJ1-1
v_gene: TRBV19
len: 13
d_gene: NA